One sample yielded the 26 T cell receptor beta chains listed below, sequenced in a study of T cell responses to AZD1222 COVID-19 vaccine. Using immunoSEQ multiplex PCR, the repertoire was profiled, and TCRdb retains in-frame clones only, with some absent. The sample shows 100,000 to 110,000 clones, around 89% of them seen only once. The source was peripheral blood, collected on day 0 of AZD1222 vaccination. These receptors were collected from an adult in good health.

The chain uses TRBV3-1 (or the pseudogene TRBV3-2) and TRBJ1-4; D is perhaps TRBD1 (6 bases). The germline V and J ends were trimmed by 1 base and 0 bases, with 21 bases remaining between them. The CDR3 sequence is 20 residues long. CDR1 LGHDT and CDR2 YNNKEL come from the germline V gene (reference sequence). The CDR3 DNA reads as TGTGCCAGCAGCCAAGCTCTGGGGGCAGGGATACTACCAACTAATGAAAAACTGTTTTTT. It codes for CASSQALGAGILPTNEKLFF.

The chain couples TRBV15 to TRBJ2-2; D is possibly TRBD1 or TRBD2 (6 bases each). CDR1 is LNHNV, CDR2 YYDKDF, per germline (reference sequence). V was trimmed by 1 base and J by 1 base, leaving 16 bases between them. The CDR3 runs to 18 residues. CDR3 DNA: TGTGCCACCAGCAGAGGCGCGGGACACCCGAAGAACACCGGGGAGCTGTTTTTT. Translating it yields CATSRGAGHPKNTGELFF.

The chain uses TRBV5-1 and TRBJ2-1; 11 bases match TRBD2. The CDR3 has 15 residues. Germline CDR1 is SGHRS and CDR2 is YFSETQ. Germline trimming cut 2 bases from V and 4 bases from J; bases unmatched to any gene: 2. Here the CDR3 reads CASSLGTSGYNEQFF. The DNA for the CDR3 is TGCGCCAGCAGCTTAGGGACTAGCGGTTACAATGAGCAGTTCTTC.

V is TRBV6-4 and J is TRBJ1-3; D is uncertain. Trimming cost V 3 bases and J 4 bases, with 10 bases left between them. Germline V gene lookup returns CDR1 MRHNA and CDR2 SNTAGT. This CDR3 is 14 amino acids long. The CDR3 DNA reads TGTGCCAGCAGTGAGCGGGGATCAGGAAACACCATATATTTT. Encoded protein: CASSERGSGNTIYF.

V is TRBV4-1 and J is TRBJ2-5; perhaps TRBD2 as D (6 bases). Trimming cost V 2 bases and J 9 bases, with 19 bases left between them. Germline V gene lookup returns CDR1 MGHRA and CDR2 YSYEKL. The length of the CDR3 is 15 residues. The CDR3: CASSQLSGTGLSQYF. CDR3 sequence (DNA): TGCGCCAGCAGCCAACTATCTGGGACTGGCCTATCCCAGTACTTC.

The chain joins TRBV28 to TRBJ1-4; D ambiguous. The V and J ends lost 1 base and 3 bases respectively, with 3 bases between them. CDR1 is MDHEN and CDR2 is SYDVKM in the germline V gene. The CDR3 covers 13 residues. The CDR3 reads CASSLYSNEKLFF. The DNA of the CDR3 is TGTGCCAGCAGTTTATATTCTAATGAAAAACTGTTTTTT.

This chain connects TRBV5-1 to TRBJ1-6, with 7 bases identical to TRBD1. Germline lookup yields CDR1 SGHRS and CDR2 YFSETQ. The CDR3 runs 15 residues. Losses at the gene ends were 6 bases for V and 4 bases for J; bases not matched to a gene: 7. CDR3: CASMSGGGYNSPLHF. Written as DNA, the CDR3 is TGCGCCAGCATGTCAGGGGGAGGATATAATTCACCCCTCCACTTT.

In its sample, this clone was seen once. V gene TRBV14 combines with J gene TRBJ2-3; D unresolved. Trimming stripped 5 bases from V and 1 base from J, with 10 bases between. CDR3 length: 14 amino acids. Germline CDR1 SGHDN, CDR2 FVKESK. As DNA, the CDR3 is TGTGCCAGCAGCTTAATGGCCCGCACAGATACGCAGTATTTT. Translating gives CASSLMARTDTQYF.

The chain is built from TRBV14 and TRBJ2-7; D gene ambiguous. The CDR3 length is 14 residues. Germline CDR1 and CDR2: SGHDN and FVKESK. Between the trimmed V and J ends, which lost 5 bases and 2 bases, there was a span of 13 bases. The CDR3 coding sequence is TGTGCCAGCAGCGTCCGGCCTAACCCCTACGAGCAGTACTTC. The encoded protein is CASSVRPNPYEQYF.

J is TRBJ2-7 and V is TRBV29-1; no firm D call. This CDR3 contains 11 residues. Germline V CDR1 and CDR2: SQVTM, ANQGSEA. V lost 7 bases and J lost 5, with 12 bases in between. CDR3 in DNA: TGCAGCGCCCCTGTAGGGCACGAGCAGTACTTC. Protein: CSAPVGHEQYF.

The V call is TRBV5-6, the J call TRBJ1-2; tentatively, D is TRBD1 (5 bases). This CDR3 is 15 amino acids long. CDR1 is SGHDT and CDR2 is YYEEEE in the germline V gene. The ends were cut back, 0 bases at V and 3 bases at J, with 12 bases in the middle. This CDR3 reads CASSLAAGRDYGYTF. In DNA form, the CDR3 reads TGTGCCAGCAGCTTGGCCGCAGGGAGGGACTATGGCTACACCTTC.

The chain employs TRBV4-2 and TRBJ2-2; no clear D. CDR1 and CDR2 (germline): LGHNA, YNFKEQ. Deletions cut 1 base from V and 8 bases from J, with 5 bases between. The CDR3 totals 12 residues. The chain's CDR3 is CASSQVGGELFF. As DNA, the CDR3 is TGTGCCAGCAGCCAAGTGGGAGGGGAGCTGTTTTTT.

The chain employs TRBV11-3 and TRBJ1-2; D call uncertain. The CDR3 runs 13 residues. Deletions cut 4 bases from V and 2 bases from J, with 8 bases between. The V gene's germline CDR1 is SGHNT and CDR2 YENEEA. Here the CDR3 reads CASSSDGNYGYTF. The CDR3 region has the DNA TGTGCCAGCAGCTCTGACGGCAACTATGGCTACACCTTC.

On this clone itself: The same CDR3 can be traced to other DNA sequences in this sample. The chain recombines TRBV27 with TRBJ2-7, with a tentative D call TRBD2 (6 bases). V was pared by 3 bases and J by 0 bases, with 6 bases between. CDR1 is MNHEY and CDR2 is SMNVEV in the germline V gene (reference sequence). The CDR3 spans 13 residues. CDR3 amino acids: CASSLGGSYEQYF. CDR3 in DNA: TGTGCCAGCAGTTTGGGGGGCTCCTACGAGCAGTACTTC.

V gene TRBV7-8 combines with J gene TRBJ2-3; 14 bases are a match to TRBD2. The germline V gene encodes CDR1 SGHVS and CDR2 FQNEAQ. This CDR3 spans 16 amino acids. Unmatched junction bases numbered 6, after V lost 5 bases and J lost 5 bases. CDR3 region: CASSLTSGRAGDTQYF. The CDR3 DNA sequence: TGTGCCAGCAGCCTGACTAGCGGGAGGGCCGGAGATACGCAGTATTTT.

The rearrangement joins TRBV4-1 to TRBJ2-7, with D unresolved. This CDR3 region has 14 residues. Trimming removed 2 bases at V and 3 bases at J, with 11 bases between. Germline V gene sequence: CDR1 MGHRA, CDR2 YSYEKL. CDR3: CASSQPGRSYEQYF. The CDR3 bases are TGCGCCAGCAGCCAACCTGGACGGAGCTACGAGCAGTACTTC.

This clone was found once. The chain employs TRBV5-1 and TRBJ1-2, with a tentative D call TRBD1 (6 bases). Germline V lookup: CDR1 SGHRS, CDR2 YFSETQ. V was shortened by 4 bases and J by 8 bases, with 27 bases between the two germline ends. The CDR3 consists of 17 residues. In DNA form, the CDR3 reads TGCGCCAGCAGCGCATTCCGTCCTAATGACAGGACGAGAGGCTACACCTTC. This codes for CASSAFRPNDRTRGYTF.

The chain has TRBV7-3 and TRBJ2-1; 9 nucleotides agree with TRBD1. Germline V lookup: CDR1 SGHTA, CDR2 FQGTGA. V trimming: 5 bases; J trimming: 7 bases; junction bases outside the gene matches: 9. The CDR3 totals 15 residues. For the CDR3, the DNA is TGTGCCAGCAGCCGGGGGGACAGGGCAGGTAATGAGCAGTTCTTC. Translated: CASSRGDRAGNEQFF.

The chain employs TRBV5-8 and TRBJ2-7; 8 positions match TRBD2. J lost 9 bases, V lost 2 bases, and 10 bases had no gene match. Germline V gives CDR1 SGHTS, CDR2 YDEGEE. The CDR3 sequence is 14 residues long. CDR3 bases: TGTGCCAGCAGCTTACCCGGGAGGGCCCAATCGCAGTACTTC. Amino acid sequence: CASSLPGRAQSQYF.

The chain employs TRBV7-3 and TRBJ2-3; D possibly matches TRBD1 or TRBD2 (6 bases each). The germline V and J ends were trimmed by 5 bases and 2 bases, with 17 bases remaining between them. Germline CDR1 SGHTA, CDR2 FQGTGA. The length of the CDR3 is 16 residues. The CDR3 nucleotides are TGTGCCAGCAGCCTTCTCGGGGGCGCTACCACAGATACGCAGTATTTT. Its translation: CASSLLGGATTDTQYF.

This chain links TRBV4-1 with TRBJ2-1; 9 nucleotides line up with TRBD2. V lost 0 bases and J lost 8; bases outside the gene matches: 8. The CDR3 is made up of 16 amino acids. CDR1 MGHRA and CDR2 YSYEKL come from the germline V gene. The CDR3 coding sequence is TGCGCCAGCAGCCAAGATGGGCGGGAGGGCCTTTATGAGCAGTTCTTC. This codes for CASSQDGREGLYEQFF.

The V gene is TRBV27, the J gene TRBJ2-1; 8 bases map to TRBD1. V lost 6 bases and J lost 4; bases outside the gene matches: 8. Germline CDR1 is MNHEY and CDR2 is SMNVEV (reference sequence). The CDR3 consists of 15 residues. The CDR3 here is CASRESRGRYNEQFF. CDR3 nucleotide sequence: TGTGCCAGCAGGGAAAGCAGGGGGCGGTACAATGAGCAGTTCTTC.

The chain recombines TRBV9 with TRBJ2-5; D is uncertain. The CDR3 is 13 amino acids. Deletions cut 4 bases from V and 5 bases from J, with 12 bases between. The germline V gene has CDR1 SGDLS and CDR2 YYNGEE. The chain's CDR3 is CASSPLPRETQYF. The CDR3 bases are TGTGCCAGCAGCCCACTGCCGAGGGAGACCCAGTACTTC.

The chain has TRBV28 and TRBJ2-5; D uncertain. The V end lost 2 bases, the J end lost 0 bases, and 4 bases lay between the germline ends. The CDR3 extends over 13 amino acids. The germline V gene encodes CDR1 MDHEN and CDR2 SYDVKM. The chain's CDR3 is CASSLGYQETQYF. CDR3 bases: TGTGCCAGCAGTTTAGGCTACCAAGAGACCCAGTACTTC.

The chain links TRBV27 to TRBJ1-5; tentative D call: TRBD1 (5 bases). V lost 6 bases and J 2 bases, leaving 11 bases between the germline ends. The CDR3 sequence is 14 residues long. Germline lookup yields CDR1 MNHEY and CDR2 SMNVEV (reference sequence). CDR3 sequence (DNA): TGTGCCAGCAGAACCGCGGGGGGCAATCAGCCCCAGCATTTT. This gives the protein CASRTAGGNQPQHF.

J is TRBJ1-1 and V is TRBV3-1 (or the pseudogene TRBV3-2); no clear D. The CDR3 contains 14 residues. V dropped 4 bases and J dropped 1 base, with 10 bases sitting between them. Germline V gene sequence: CDR1 LGHDT, CDR2 YNNKEL (reference sequence). The CDR3 sequence: CASSPGRKNTEAFF. As DNA, the CDR3 is TGTGCCAGCAGCCCTGGGCGTAAGAACACTGAAGCTTTCTTT.